This T cell receptor (beta chain) originates from a study of identical twins' blood T cells. Findings and limits, study-wide: Twin repertoire similarity may partly reflect shared environment.

MiXCR, applied by TCRdb to the 5' RACE reads, yields one record per CDR3 protein. The sample includes fewer than 450,000 distinct CDR3 sequences, about 28% of them seen just once. This CDR3 contains 15 residues. V lost 3 bases to trimming and J lost 6 bases, with 12 bases between them. The germline V gene has CDR1 LGHDT and CDR2 YNNKEL (reference sequence). As concerns this clonotype: As yet, its antigen is unknown.

Reared together, all three twin pairs probably met the same infectious agents and vaccines. Sequenced input: PBMCs. This receptor was taken from a woman aged 18-49 years in good health. The chain couples TRBV3-1 to TRBJ1-6, with TRBD1 as a possible D gene (5 bases). CDR3 sequence reads: CASSHADRSNSPLHF. The CDR3 coding sequence is TGTGCCAGCAGCCATGCCGACAGATCTAATTCACCCCTCCACTTT.